This TCR beta chain was sequenced in a study of EBV T-cell therapy then PD-1 blockade in nasopharyngeal carcinoma. With V trimmed by 0 bases and J by 7 bases, 6 bases remained unmatched. CDR1 is LGHNA and CDR2 is YSLEER in the germline V gene. CDR3 length: 16 residues. Data came from immunoSEQ multiplex PCR; TCRdb stores just in-frame clones and leaves some out. The repertoire has approximately 21,000 clones, 84% of them found once; the top ten carry more than 25%. Sample treatment: AdE1-LMPpoly-expanded autologous EBV-specific T-cell therapy followed by anti-PD-1 nivolumab. This clone was counted a few times. Its antigen is not known.

This TCR was sampled from a man aged 40-55 years with nasopharyngeal carcinoma. The V and J genes are TRBV4-3 and TRBJ1-4; 9 bases fit TRBD1. This sample comprised CD8+ T cells from blood, obtained at day 61 from a patient whose treatment included autologous EBV-specific T cells and nivolumab. CDR3 sequence (DNA): TGCGCCAGCAGCCAAGAAGCCGGGACAGGGAGTGAAAAACTGTTTTTT. It specifies CASSQEAGTGSEKLFF.